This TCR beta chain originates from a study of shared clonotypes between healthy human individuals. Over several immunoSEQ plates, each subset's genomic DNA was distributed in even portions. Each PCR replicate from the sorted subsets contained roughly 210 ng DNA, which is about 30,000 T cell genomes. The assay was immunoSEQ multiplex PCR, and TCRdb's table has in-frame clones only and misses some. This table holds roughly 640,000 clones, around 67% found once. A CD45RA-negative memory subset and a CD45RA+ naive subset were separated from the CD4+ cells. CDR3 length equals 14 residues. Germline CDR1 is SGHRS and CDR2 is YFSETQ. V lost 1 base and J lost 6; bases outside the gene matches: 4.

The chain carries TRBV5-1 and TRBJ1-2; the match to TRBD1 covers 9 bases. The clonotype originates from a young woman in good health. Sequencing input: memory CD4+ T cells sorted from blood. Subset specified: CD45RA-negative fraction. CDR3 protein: CASSLIQGANGYTF. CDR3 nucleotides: TGCGCCAGCAGCTTGATACAGGGGGCGAATGGCTACACCTTC.